This T cell receptor beta chain was sequenced in a study of T cells after yellow fever vaccination (dated by TCRdb to the late 2010s). Looking at the study overall: The SMART-Seq v4 Ultra Low Input RNA kit was used to prepare libraries from fractions with low cell numbers. Two healthy male donors made up the cohort, one aged 18 to 30 years and the other aged 30 to 40 years. To track T-cell clones before and after primary and booster YFV17D yellow fever vaccination, bulk TCR alpha and beta repertoires were sequenced longitudinally. Blood was drawn at multiple timepoints before and after primary and secondary immunization, with bulk PBMC replicates and cell subsets isolated. Summary of the overall study and its limitations: After the booster, most of the clones that had expanded following primary vaccination were detected again (roughly 96% of CD4 and 80% to 90% of CD8), which suggests that memory was broadly maintained. Because only a couple of donors were included in the study, the extent to which the findings can be generalized is limited. A small fraction of clonotypes appeared in both the CD4 and CD8 compartments, likely as a result of convergent recombination. Compared with the primary T-cell response, the secondary T-cell response was weaker but faster, peaking on day 5 rather than day 15. FACS-sorted repertoires could contain abundant contaminating clonotypes from the bulk population, so computational filtering was required.

This clonotype was seen more than once but under ten times. What antigen it recognizes has not been identified. No base quality values were provided; no much bigger clone lies one nucleotide off. These reads were obtained on an Illumina NovaSeq 6000. Synthesis of TCR cDNA relied on 5'RACE template switching, a step that introduced a universal primer site along with unique molecular identifiers. Priming of cDNA synthesis was performed from both the TCR alpha and TCR beta constant segments. Two PCR steps were used to amplify libraries, with sample barcodes and sequencing adapters being added in the second step. Sequencing of libraries was performed on Illumina HiSeq 2500 (2x100 bp) or NovaSeq (2x150 bp). The authors' pipeline ran thus. MIGEC was used to demultiplex reads and collapse the reads into UMI consensus sequences, and MiXCR was used for V(D)J alignment. Clonotypes responding to the vaccine were identified with edgeR on replicate PBMC samples, with the criteria of FDR below 0.01 and a log2 fold change above 5 up to day 15. Bulk clonotypes were assigned CD4 or CD8 identity according to which sequenced CD4 or CD8 repertoire held them at higher abundance. The public sequencing data were trimmed at Q25 with fastp and processed into clonotypes with MiXCR by TCRdb, which kept only in-frame beta chains. Entries that share a CDR3 protein sequence are merged under the most common genes and DNA. These V and J calls derive from TCRdb rather than the authors' analysis. A total of approximately 170,000 distinct CDR3 sequences appear in this sample, about 10% of them only once. The ten most abundant clones make up 30% to 45% of the sample.

The sample's treatment or condition label is to be understood as: live attenuated yellow fever vaccine strain. PBMCs were isolated from peripheral blood using a standard Ficoll-Paque protocol. CD4 and CD8 T-cell fractions were isolated with Dynabeads CD4 and CD8 positive selection kits. TriZol was used to extract RNA from bulk PBMCs, from CD4 and CD8 fractions, and from dextramer-positive and dextramer-negative fractions. This specimen consisted of CD8+ T cells sorted from PBMCs, obtained 15 days after the yellow fever booster vaccination. The sequence derives from a man aged 18-30 years who received the YFV17D yellow fever vaccine.

CDR3 reads: CASSLLEGNNEKLFF. The DNA sequence reads TGTGCCAGCAGTCTACTCGAGGGGAATAATGAAAAACTGTTTTTT. The chain was built from TRBV7-9 and TRBJ1-4; the D gene is perhaps TRBD1, on 5 matching bases. V is clipped by 6 bases and J by 4 bases, and the sequence between their germline boundaries is 15 bases long. CDR1 and CDR2, looked up from the germline V gene (reference sequence), are SEHNR and FQNEAQ. The CDR3 starts with the cysteine, ends with the phenylalanine, and has 15 residues. Only the CDR3 DNA is retained, 45 bases long and in frame from the first base.